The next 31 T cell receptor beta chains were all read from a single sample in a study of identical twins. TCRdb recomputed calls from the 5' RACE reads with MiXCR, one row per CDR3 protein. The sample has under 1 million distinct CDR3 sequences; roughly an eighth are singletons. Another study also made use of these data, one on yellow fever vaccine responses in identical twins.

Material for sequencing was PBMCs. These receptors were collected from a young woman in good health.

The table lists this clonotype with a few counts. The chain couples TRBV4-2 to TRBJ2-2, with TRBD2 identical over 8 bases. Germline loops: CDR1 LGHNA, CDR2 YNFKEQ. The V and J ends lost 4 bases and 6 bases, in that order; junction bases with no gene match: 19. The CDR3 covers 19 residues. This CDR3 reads CASSLKYGSGDLDAGELFF. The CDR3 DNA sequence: TGTGCCAGCAGCCTCAAATATGGTAGCGGGGACCTTGACGCCGGGGAGCTGTTTTTT.

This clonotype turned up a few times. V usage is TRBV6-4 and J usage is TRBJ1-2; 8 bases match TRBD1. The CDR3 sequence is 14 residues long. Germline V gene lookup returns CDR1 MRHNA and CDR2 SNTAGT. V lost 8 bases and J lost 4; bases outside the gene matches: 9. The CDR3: CASPGQGASYGYTF. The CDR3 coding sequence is TGTGCCAGCCCCGGCCAGGGGGCGAGCTATGGCTACACCTTC.

The CDR3 sequence: CASSTPGQRLYEQYF. CDR3 nucleotides: TGTGCCAGCAGTACCCCCGGGCAGCGACTCTACGAGCAGTACTTC. The J gene is TRBJ2-7, the V gene TRBV28; D remains unclear. Germline CDR1 and CDR2: MDHEN and SYDVKM. There are 15 residues in the CDR3. V lost 5 bases and J 3 bases, leaving 17 bases between the germline ends.

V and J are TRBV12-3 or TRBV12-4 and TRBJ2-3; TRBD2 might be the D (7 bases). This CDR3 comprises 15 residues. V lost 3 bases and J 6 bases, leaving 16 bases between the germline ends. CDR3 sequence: CASSFGGGGQDTQYF. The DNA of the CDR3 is TGTGCCAGCAGTTTTGGAGGGGGGGGGCAGGATACGCAGTATTTT.

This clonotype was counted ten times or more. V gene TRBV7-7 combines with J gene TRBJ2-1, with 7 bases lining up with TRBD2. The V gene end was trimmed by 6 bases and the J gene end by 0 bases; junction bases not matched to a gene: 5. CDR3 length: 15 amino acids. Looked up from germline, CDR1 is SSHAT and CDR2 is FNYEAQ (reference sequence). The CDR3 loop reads CASSSSGVSYNEQFF. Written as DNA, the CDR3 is TGTGCCAGCAGTTCGAGCGGGGTCTCCTACAATGAGCAGTTCTTC.

CDR3 region: CASSLEFLTDTQYF. DNA for the CDR3: TGTGCCAGCAGCTTGGAATTCTTAACAGATACGCAGTATTTT. This chain connects TRBV5-5 to TRBJ2-3; no firm D call. Germline V gives CDR1 SGHKS, CDR2 YYEKEE (reference sequence). The germline V and J ends were trimmed by 0 bases and 3 bases, with 8 bases remaining between them. The CDR3 is 14 residues long.

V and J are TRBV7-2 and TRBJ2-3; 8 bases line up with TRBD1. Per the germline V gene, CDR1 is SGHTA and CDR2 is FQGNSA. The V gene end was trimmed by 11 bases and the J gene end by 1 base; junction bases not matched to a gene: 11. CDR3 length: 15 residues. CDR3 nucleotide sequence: TGTGCCGGTCCATCCCAGGGGGCAGGCACAGATACGCAGTATTTT. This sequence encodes CAGPSQGAGTDTQYF.

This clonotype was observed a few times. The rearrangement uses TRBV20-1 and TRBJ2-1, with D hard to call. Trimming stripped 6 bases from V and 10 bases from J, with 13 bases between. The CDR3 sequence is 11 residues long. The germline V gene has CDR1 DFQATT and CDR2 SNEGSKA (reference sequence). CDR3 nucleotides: TGCAGTGCCGTACCGTTGGTCGAGCAGTTCTTC. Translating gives CSAVPLVEQFF.

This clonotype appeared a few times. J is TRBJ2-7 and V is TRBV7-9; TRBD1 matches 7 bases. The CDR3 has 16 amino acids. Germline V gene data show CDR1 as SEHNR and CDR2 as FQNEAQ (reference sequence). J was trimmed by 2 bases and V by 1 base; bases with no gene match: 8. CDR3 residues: CASSLGGTVGTYEQYV. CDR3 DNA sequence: TGTGCCAGCAGCTTAGGGGGGACAGTCGGCACCTACGAGCAGTACGTC.

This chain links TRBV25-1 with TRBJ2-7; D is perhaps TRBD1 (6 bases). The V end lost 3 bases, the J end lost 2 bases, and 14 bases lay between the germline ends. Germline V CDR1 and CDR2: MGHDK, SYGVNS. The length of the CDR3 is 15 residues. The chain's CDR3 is CASSDPASGAYEQYF. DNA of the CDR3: TGTGCCAGCAGTGATCCCGCTTCAGGGGCCTACGAGCAGTACTTC.

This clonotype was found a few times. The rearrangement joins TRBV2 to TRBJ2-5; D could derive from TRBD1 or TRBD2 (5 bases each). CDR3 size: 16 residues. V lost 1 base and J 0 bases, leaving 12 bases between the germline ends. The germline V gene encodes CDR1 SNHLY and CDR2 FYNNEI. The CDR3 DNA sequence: TGTGCCAGCAGTGAAGAGAGGGGAATTTACCAAGAGACCCAGTACTTC. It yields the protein CASSEERGIYQETQYF. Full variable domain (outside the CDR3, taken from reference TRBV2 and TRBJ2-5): EPEVTQTPSHQVTQMGQEVILRCVPISNHLYFYWYRQILGQKVEFLVSFYNNEISEKSEIFDDQFSVERPDGSNFTLKIRSTKLEDSAMYFCASSEERGIYQETQYFGPGTRLLVL.

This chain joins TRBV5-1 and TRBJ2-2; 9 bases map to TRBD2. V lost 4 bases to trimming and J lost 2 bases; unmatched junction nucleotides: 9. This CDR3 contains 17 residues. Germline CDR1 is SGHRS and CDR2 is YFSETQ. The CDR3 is CASSRGSSGTNTGELFF. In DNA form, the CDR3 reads TGCGCCAGCAGCCGAGGGTCTAGCGGGACAAACACCGGGGAGCTGTTTTTT.

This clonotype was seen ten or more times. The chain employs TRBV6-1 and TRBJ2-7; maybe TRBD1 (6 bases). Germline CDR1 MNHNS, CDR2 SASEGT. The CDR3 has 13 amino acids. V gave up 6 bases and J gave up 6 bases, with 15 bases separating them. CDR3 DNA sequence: TGTGCCAGCAGAAGGGGGAACTTGGGCGAGCAGTACTTC. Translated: CASRRGNLGEQYF.

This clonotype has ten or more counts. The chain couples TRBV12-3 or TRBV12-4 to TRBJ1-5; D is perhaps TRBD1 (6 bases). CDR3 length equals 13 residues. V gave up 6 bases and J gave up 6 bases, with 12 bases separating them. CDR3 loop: CASSRQESQPQHF. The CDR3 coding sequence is TGTGCCAGCAGCAGACAGGAGTCTCAGCCCCAGCATTTT.

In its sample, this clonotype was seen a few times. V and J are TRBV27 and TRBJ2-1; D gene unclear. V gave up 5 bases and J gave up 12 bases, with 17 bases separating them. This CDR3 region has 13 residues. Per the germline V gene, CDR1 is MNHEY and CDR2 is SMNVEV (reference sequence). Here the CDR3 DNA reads TGTGCCAGCAGTCCTCGTCTGGCCTACCTGCAGTTCTTC. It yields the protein CASSPRLAYLQFF.

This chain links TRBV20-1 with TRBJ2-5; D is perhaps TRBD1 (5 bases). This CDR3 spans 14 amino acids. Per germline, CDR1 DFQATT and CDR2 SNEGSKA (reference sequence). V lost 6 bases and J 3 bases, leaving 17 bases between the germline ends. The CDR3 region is CSASQPTGEETQYF. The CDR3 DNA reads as TGCAGTGCCAGTCAACCCACAGGAGAAGAGACCCAGTACTTC.

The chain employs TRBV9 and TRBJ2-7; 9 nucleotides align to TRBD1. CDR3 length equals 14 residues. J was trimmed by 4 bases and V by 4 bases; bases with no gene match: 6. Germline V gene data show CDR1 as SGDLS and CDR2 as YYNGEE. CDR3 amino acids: CASSSRTGEYEQYF. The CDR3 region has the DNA TGTGCCAGCAGCTCGAGGACAGGGGAGTACGAGCAGTACTTC.

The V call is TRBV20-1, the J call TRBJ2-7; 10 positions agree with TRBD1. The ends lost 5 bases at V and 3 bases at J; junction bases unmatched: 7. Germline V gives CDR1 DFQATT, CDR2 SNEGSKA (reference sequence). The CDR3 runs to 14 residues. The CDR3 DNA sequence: TGCAGTGCTTCCCGGGACAGGGGTCGCTACGAGCAGTACGTC. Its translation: CSASRDRGRYEQYV.

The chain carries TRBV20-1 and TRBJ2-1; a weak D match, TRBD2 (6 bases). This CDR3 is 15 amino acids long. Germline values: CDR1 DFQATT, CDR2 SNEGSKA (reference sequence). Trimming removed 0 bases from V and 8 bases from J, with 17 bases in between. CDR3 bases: TGCAGTGCTAGAGATACCCGACTAGTACTCGATGAGCAGTTCTTC. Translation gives CSARDTRLVLDEQFF.

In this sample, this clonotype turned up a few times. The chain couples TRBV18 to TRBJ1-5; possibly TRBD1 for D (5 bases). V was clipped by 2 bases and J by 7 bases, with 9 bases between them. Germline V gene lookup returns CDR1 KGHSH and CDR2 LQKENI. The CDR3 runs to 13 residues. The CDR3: CASSPTRDQPQHF. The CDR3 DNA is TGTGCCAGCTCACCAACCAGGGACCAGCCCCAGCATTTT.

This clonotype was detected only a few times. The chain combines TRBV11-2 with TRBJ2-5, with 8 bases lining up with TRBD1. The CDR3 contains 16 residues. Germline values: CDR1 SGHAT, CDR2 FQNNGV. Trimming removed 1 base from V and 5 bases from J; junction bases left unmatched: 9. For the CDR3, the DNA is TGTGCCAGCAGCTTAGCCCCGGACAGGGAGCACGAGACCCAGTACTTC. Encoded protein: CASSLAPDREHETQYF.

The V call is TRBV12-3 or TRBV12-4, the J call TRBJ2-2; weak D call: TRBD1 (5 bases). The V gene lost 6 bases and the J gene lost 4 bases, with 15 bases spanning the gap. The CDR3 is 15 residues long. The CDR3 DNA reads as TGTGCCAGCAGGCAAACTCAGGGCTCCACCGGGGAGCTGTTTTTT. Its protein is CASRQTQGSTGELFF.

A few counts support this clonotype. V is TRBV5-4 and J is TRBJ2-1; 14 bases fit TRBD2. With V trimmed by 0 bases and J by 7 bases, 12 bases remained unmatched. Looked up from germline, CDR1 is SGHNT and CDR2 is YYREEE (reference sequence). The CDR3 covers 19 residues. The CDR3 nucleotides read TGTGCCAGCAGCTTGGTGGGGACTAGCGGGGGCGCGCGTAGAAATGAGCAGTTCTTC. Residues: CASSLVGTSGGARRNEQFF.

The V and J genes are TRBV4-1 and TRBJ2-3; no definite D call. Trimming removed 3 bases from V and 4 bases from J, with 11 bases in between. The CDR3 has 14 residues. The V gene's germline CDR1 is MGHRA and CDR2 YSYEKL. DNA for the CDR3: TGCGCCAGCAGCCAGAAGGTAGTGGCAGATACGCAGTATTTT. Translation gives CASSQKVVADTQYF.

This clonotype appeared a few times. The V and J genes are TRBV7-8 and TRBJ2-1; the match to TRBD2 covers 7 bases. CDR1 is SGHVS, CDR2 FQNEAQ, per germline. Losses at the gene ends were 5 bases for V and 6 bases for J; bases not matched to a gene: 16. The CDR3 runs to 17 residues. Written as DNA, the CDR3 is TGTGCCAGCAGCCCACCCATGCGGGAGAACGTCCGCAATGAGCAGTTCTTC. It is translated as CASSPPMRENVRNEQFF. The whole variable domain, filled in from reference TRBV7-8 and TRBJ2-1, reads GAGVSQSPRYKVAKRGQDVALRCDPISGHVSLFWYQQALGQGPEFLTYFQNEAQLDKSGLPSDRFFAERPEGSVSTLKIQRTQQEDSAVYLCASSPPMRENVRNEQFFGPGTRLTVL.

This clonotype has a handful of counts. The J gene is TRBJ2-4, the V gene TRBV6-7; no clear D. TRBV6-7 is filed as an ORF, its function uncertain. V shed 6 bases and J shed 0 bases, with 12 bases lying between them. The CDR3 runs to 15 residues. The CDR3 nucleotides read TGTGCCAGCAGCCAGGAGCCCCAAGCCAAAAACATTCAGTACTTC. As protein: CASSQEPQAKNIQYF.

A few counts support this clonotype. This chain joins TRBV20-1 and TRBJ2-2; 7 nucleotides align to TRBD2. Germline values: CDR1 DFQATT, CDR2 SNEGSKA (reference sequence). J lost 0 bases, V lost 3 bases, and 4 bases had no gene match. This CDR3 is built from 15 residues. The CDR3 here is CSARKLASNTGELFF. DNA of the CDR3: TGCAGTGCTAGGAAACTAGCGTCGAACACCGGGGAGCTGTTTTTT.

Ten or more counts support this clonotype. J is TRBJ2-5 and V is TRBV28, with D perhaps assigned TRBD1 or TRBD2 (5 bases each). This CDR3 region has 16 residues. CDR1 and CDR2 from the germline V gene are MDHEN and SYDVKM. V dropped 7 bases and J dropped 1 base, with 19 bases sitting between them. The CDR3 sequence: CASTTYGGGVQETQYF. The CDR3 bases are TGTGCCAGCACCACGTATGGGGGTGGGGTCCAAGAGACCCAGTACTTC. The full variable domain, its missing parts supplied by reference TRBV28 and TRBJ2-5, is DVKVTQSSRYLVKRTGEKVFLECVQDMDHENMFWYRQDPGLGLRLIYFSYDVKMKEKGDIPEGYSVSREKKERFSLILESASTNQTSMYLCASTTYGGGVQETQYFGPGTRLLVL.

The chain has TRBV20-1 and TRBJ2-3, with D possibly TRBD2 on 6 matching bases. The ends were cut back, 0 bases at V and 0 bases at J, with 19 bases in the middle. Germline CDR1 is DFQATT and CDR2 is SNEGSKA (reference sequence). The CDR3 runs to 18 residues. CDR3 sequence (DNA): TGCAGTGCTAGAGAAGCGGCGGGGAAATTTTCTAGCACAGATACGCAGTATTTT. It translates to CSAREAAGKFSSTDTQYF.

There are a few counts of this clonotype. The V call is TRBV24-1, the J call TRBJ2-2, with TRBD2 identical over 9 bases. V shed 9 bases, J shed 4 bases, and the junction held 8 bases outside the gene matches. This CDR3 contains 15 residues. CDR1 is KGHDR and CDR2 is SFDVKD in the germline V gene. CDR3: CATLERGEGTGELFF. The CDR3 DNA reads TGTGCCACCCTTGAGCGGGGGGAGGGCACCGGGGAGCTGTTTTTT.

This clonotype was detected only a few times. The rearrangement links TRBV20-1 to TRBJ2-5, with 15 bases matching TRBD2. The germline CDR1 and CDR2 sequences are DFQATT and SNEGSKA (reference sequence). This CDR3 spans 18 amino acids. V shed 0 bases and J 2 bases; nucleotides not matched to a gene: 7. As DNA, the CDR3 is TGCAGTGCTAGAGACGTATATGGGACTAGCGGGAGGCAAGAGACCCAGTACTTC. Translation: CSARDVYGTSGRQETQYF.